A single sample is the source of the 5 T cell receptor beta chains below, sequenced in a study of immune heterogeneity within non-small cell lung tumors. Using 32 V and 13 J primers, multiplex PCR amplified TCR beta CDR3. Via MiXCR, TCRdb re-called the multiplex PCR reads, giving one row per CDR3 protein. The sample contains 30,000 to 40,000 distinct CDR3 sequences, around 28% of which appear only once. At 550 to 600 ng per sample, bulk tumor genomic DNA provided the template. Every primary tumor yielded several biopsies, spaced far apart, that were taken during surgery. Enrolled individuals presented with untreated, newly diagnosed non-small cell lung cancer and received curative surgery. The specimen was lung tumor tissue. These receptors all stem from a man aged 35-49 years with non-small cell lung cancer.

Note on this clonotype: This sequence may be a read error, since a much larger clone differs from it by one base. DNA for the CDR3: TGTGCCAGTAGTAAGAACTATGGCTACACCTTC. It translates to CASSKNYGYTF. The rearrangement joins TRBV19 to TRBJ1-2, with D unclear. V was cut by 4 bases and J by 2 bases, with 2 bases left in between. From germline, CDR1 is LNHDA and CDR2 SQIVND (reference sequence). The CDR3 is 11 amino acids. The whole variable domain, remainder taken from reference TRBV19 and TRBJ1-2, is DGGITQSPKYLFRKEGQNVTLSCEQNLNHDAMYWYRQDPGQGLRLIYYSQIVNDFQKGDIAEGYSVSREKKESFPLTVTSAQKNPTAFYLCASSKNYGYTFGSGTRLTVV.

Concerning this clonotype itself: Since a much larger clone is just one base distant, this may be a read error. The gene calls are TRBV7-9 and TRBJ2-7; 8 bases are a match to TRBD1. CDR1 SEHNR and CDR2 FQNEAQ come from the germline V gene (reference sequence). The CDR3 sequence is 14 residues long. The CDR3 here is CTSSGQGQDYEQYF. The CDR3 DNA reads as TGTACCAGCAGCGGACAGGGACAGGACTACGAGCAGTACTTC.

As to this clonotype: Since a much larger clone is just one base distant, this may be a read error. The chain couples TRBV6-1 to TRBJ2-7, with 11 bases matching TRBD2. CDR3 length: 15 amino acids. Germline CDR1 MNHNS, CDR2 SASEGT. CDR3 nucleotides: TGTGCCAGCAGGGGAAAGACTAGCGGGACGAGGGAGCATTACTTC. It yields the protein CASRGKTSGTREHYF.

Comment on this clonotype: This sequence may be a read error, since a much larger clone differs from it by one base. V and J are TRBV12-3 or TRBV12-4 and TRBJ2-7; either TRBD1 or TRBD2 may fit D (5 bases each). V was shortened by 8 bases and J by 0 bases, with 11 bases between the two germline ends. The CDR3 length is 13 residues. The CDR3 region is CASLTGPSYEQYF. CDR3 DNA: TGTGCCAGCTTAACGGGGCCCTCCTACGAGCAGTACTTC.

The sample holds many counts of this clonotype. The chain joins TRBV7-3 to TRBJ1-2; tentative D call: TRBD1 (5 bases). This CDR3 region has 14 residues. The germline CDR1 and CDR2 sequences are SGHTA and FQGTGA. The V end lost 2 bases, the J end lost 8 bases, and 15 bases lay between the germline ends. The CDR3 is CASSLDSQGLGYTF. The CDR3 DNA follows: TGTGCCAGCAGCTTAGACAGCCAGGGTTTGGGCTACACCTTC.